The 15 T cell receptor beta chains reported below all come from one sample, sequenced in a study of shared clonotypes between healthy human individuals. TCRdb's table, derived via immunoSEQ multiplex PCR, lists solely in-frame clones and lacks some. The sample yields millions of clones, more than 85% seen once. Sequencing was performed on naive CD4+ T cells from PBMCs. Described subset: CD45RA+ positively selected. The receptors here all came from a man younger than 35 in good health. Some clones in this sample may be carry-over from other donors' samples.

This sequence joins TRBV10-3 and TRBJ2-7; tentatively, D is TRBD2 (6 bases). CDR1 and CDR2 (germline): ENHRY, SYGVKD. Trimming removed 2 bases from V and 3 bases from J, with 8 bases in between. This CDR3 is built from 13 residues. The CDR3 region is CAISEAGSYEQYF. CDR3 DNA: TGTGCCATCAGTGAGGCGGGGAGCTACGAGCAGTACTTC.

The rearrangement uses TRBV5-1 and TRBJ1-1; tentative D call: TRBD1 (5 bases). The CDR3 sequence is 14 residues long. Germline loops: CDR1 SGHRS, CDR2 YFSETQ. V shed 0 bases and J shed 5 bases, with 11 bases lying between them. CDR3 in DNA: TGCGCCAGCAGCTTGGGCCCCGAGGGGACTGAAGCTTTCTTT. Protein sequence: CASSLGPEGTEAFF.

The CDR3: CASSQARGTEEETQYF. The CDR3 coding sequence is TGTGCCAGCAGCCAAGCTCGTGGGACGGAAGAAGAGACCCAGTACTTC. This rearrangement joins TRBV4-2 to TRBJ2-5, with D tentatively TRBD1 or TRBD2 (5 bases each). V lost 1 base and J lost 3, with 15 bases in between. Germline CDR1 LGHNA, CDR2 YNFKEQ. The CDR3 sequence is 16 residues long.

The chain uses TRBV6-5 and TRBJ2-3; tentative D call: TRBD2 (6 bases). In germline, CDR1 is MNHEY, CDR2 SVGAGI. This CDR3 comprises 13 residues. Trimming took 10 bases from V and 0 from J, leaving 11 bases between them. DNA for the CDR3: TGTGCCACCTCGGGACTTAGCACAGATACGCAGTATTTT. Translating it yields CATSGLSTDTQYF.

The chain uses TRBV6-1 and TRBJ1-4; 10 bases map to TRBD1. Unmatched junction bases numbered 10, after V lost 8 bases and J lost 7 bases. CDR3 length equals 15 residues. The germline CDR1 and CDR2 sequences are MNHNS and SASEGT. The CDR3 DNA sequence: TGTGCCAGCGTCCGAAGGACAGGGGGAATTGAAAAACTGTTTTTT. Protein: CASVRRTGGIEKLFF.

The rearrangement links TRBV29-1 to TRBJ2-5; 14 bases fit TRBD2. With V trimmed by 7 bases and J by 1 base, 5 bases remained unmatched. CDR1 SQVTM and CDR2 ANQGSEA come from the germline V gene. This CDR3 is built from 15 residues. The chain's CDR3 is CSAEGLAGAQETQYF. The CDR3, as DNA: TGCAGCGCCGAGGGACTAGCGGGAGCCCAAGAGACCCAGTACTTC.

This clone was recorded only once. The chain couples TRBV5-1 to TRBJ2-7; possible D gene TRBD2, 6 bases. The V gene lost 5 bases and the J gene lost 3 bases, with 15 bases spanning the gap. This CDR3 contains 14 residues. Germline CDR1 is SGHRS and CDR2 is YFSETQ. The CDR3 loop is CASSSGTDNYEQYF. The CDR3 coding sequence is TGCGCCAGCAGTTCCGGGACTGACAACTACGAGCAGTACTTC. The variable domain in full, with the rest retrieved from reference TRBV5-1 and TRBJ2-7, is KAGVTQTPRYLIKTRGQQVTLSCSPISGHRSVSWYQQTPGQGLQFLFEYFSETQRNKGNFPGRFSGRQFSNSRSEMNVSTLELGDSALYLCASSSGTDNYEQYFGPGTRLTVT.

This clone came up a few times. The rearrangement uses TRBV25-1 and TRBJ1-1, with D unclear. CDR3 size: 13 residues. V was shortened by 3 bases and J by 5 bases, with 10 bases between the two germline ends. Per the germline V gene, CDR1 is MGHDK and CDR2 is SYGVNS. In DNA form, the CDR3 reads TGTGCCAGCAGTGACAGGATGGGGACTGAAGCTTTCTTT. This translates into CASSDRMGTEAFF.

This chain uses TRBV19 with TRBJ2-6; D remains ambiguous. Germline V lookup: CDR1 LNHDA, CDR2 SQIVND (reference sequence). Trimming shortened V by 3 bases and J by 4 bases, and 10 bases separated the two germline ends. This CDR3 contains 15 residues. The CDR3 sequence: CASSILGIGANVLTF. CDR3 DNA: TGTGCCAGTAGTATTTTGGGGATCGGGGCCAACGTCCTGACTTTC.

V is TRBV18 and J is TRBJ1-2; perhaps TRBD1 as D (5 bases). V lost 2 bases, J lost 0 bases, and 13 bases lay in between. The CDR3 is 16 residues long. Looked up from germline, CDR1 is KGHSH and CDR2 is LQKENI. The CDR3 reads CASSPSAGSANYGYTF. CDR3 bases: TGTGCCAGCTCACCATCGGCAGGGTCAGCTAACTATGGCTACACCTTC.

The CDR3 here is CASSQRTNGYTF. The DNA for the CDR3 is TGTGCCAGCAGTCAGCGGACCAATGGCTACACCTTC. The chain recombines TRBV2 with TRBJ1-2; no definite D call. Germline V CDR1 and CDR2: SNHLY, FYNNEI. CDR3 size: 12 residues. Trimming stripped 5 bases from V and 6 bases from J, with 10 bases between.

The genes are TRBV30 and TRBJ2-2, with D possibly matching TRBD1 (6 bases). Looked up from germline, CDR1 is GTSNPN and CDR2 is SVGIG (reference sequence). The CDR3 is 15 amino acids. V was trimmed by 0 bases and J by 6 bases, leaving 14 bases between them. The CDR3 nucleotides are TGTGCCTGGAGTGTACAGGGAAGGTTTGCCGGGGAGCTGTTTTTT. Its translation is CAWSVQGRFAGELFF.

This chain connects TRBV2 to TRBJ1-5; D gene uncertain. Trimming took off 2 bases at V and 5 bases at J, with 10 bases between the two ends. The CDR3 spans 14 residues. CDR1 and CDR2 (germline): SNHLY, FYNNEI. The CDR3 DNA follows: TGTGCCAGCAGTGAATTGAGCGTCTATCAGCCCCAGCATTTT. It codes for CASSELSVYQPQHF.

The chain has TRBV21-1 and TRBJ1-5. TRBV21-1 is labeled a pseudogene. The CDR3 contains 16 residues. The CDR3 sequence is CASSKDCGYSNQPQHF. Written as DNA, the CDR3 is TGTGCCAGCAGCAAAGACTGCGGATATAGCAATCAGCCCCAGCATTTT.

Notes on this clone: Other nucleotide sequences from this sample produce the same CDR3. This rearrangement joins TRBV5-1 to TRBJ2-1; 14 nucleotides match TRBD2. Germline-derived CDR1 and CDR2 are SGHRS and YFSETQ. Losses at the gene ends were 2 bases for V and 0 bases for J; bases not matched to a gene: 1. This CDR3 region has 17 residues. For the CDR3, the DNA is TGCGCCAGCAGCTTTGGACTAGCGGGAGGCTCCTACAATGAGCAGTTCTTC. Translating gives CASSFGLAGGSYNEQFF.